The 25 T cell receptor beta chains below all came from one sample that was sequenced in a study of T-cell memory formation after mild COVID-19. TCRdb independently ran MiXCR on the 5' RACE reads; one entry per CDR3 protein. The sample has 340,000 or so distinct CDR3 sequences; over 10% are singletons. Sequencing was performed on PBMCs or a T cell subset sorted from them (not recorded which). Receptors were obtained from a man between 18 and 35 years old who had mild COVID-19 (a few samples of this study predate the infection). Cell type and time point are not known.

This clonotype was seen at least ten times. The V and J genes are TRBV5-1 and TRBJ1-1; D not certain. Germline V CDR1 and CDR2: SGHRS, YFSETQ. V shed 5 bases and J shed 5 bases, with 13 bases lying between them. CDR3 size: 13 residues. The CDR3 coding sequence is TGCGCCAGCAGGGAGGATATAGATACTGAAGCTTTCTTT. It encodes CASREDIDTEAFF.

This clonotype was counted a few times. This sequence joins TRBV6-2 or TRBV6-3 and TRBJ1-2, with D perhaps TRBD1 (6 bases). The CDR3 has 14 amino acids. V was shortened by 6 bases and J by 6 bases, with 17 bases between the two germline ends. Germline V gene data show CDR1 as MNHEY and CDR2 as SVGEGT. The CDR3 region has the DNA TGTGCCAGCAGATCCGGGACAAGGGCTAATGGCTACACCTTC. Encoded protein: CASRSGTRANGYTF.

V is TRBV2 and J is TRBJ2-2, with D possibly matching TRBD2 (6 bases). Germline V CDR1 and CDR2: SNHLY, FYNNEI. This CDR3 region has 14 residues. V lost 6 bases and J lost 1, with 9 bases in between. The CDR3 region has the DNA TGTGCCAGCAGGGGAGCGGGGAACACCGGGGAGCTGTTTTTT. Amino acid sequence: CASRGAGNTGELFF.

The chain joins TRBV7-2 to TRBJ1-6; D gene uncertain. The ends were cut back, 5 bases at V and 9 bases at J, with 17 bases in the middle. The CDR3 spans 15 residues. Germline V gene lookup returns CDR1 SGHTA and CDR2 FQGNSA. The CDR3 reads CASSIEYSWGSPLHF. CDR3 sequence (DNA): TGTGCCAGCAGCATAGAATACAGCTGGGGTTCACCCCTCCACTTT.

The gene calls are TRBV5-1 and TRBJ2-3; 12 bases map to TRBD2. Per germline, CDR1 SGHRS and CDR2 YFSETQ. The CDR3 has 15 amino acids. J lost 0 bases, V lost 6 bases, and 2 bases had no gene match. Written as DNA, the CDR3 is TGCGCCAGCAAGACTAGCGGGGGAAGCACAGATACGCAGTATTTT. This codes for CASKTSGGSTDTQYF.

This clonotype has more than one count but fewer than ten. The chain employs TRBV6-6 and TRBJ2-5, with D possibly TRBD1 on 6 matching bases. V was trimmed by 0 bases and J by 2 bases, leaving 13 bases between them. There are 16 residues in the CDR3. Germline loops: CDR1 MNHNY, CDR2 SVGAGI (reference sequence). In DNA form, the CDR3 reads TGTGCCAGCAGTTACTCGTGGACAGCTGATCAAGAGACCCAGTACTTC. Protein: CASSYSWTADQETQYF.

The chain has TRBV12-3 or TRBV12-4 and TRBJ2-1; TRBD2 matches 8 bases. The V and J ends lost 5 bases and 9 bases, in that order; junction bases with no gene match: 15. This CDR3 contains 16 residues. CDR3 amino acids: CASSPHTSGGNSEQFF. The CDR3 DNA reads as TGTGCCAGCAGTCCACACACTAGCGGCGGGAATAGTGAGCAGTTCTTC.

This clonotype showed up many times. The DNA for the CDR3 is TGTGCCAGCAACGGACAGGGGTTGGATGAGCAGTTCTTC. Translated, it gives CASNGQGLDEQFF. The chain has TRBV6-5 and TRBJ2-1, with 9 bases that match TRBD1. This CDR3 is built from 13 residues. V lost 7 bases to trimming and J lost 8 bases; unmatched junction nucleotides: 6. Germline values: CDR1 MNHEY, CDR2 SVGAGI.

This clonotype was counted a few times. The chain is built from TRBV6-2 or TRBV6-3 and TRBJ1-4; D might be TRBD1 (5 bases). The CDR3 contains 13 residues. The germline gives CDR1 MNHEY, CDR2 SVGEGT. The ends were cut back, 2 bases at V and 8 bases at J, with 9 bases in the middle. CDR3: CASSYRRQEKLFF. The CDR3 bases are TGTGCCAGCAGTTACCGCCGACAGGAAAAACTGTTTTTT.

The chain is built from TRBV6-6 and TRBJ1-2; D perhaps matches TRBD1 (6 bases). Trimming removed 1 base from V and 5 bases from J, with 11 bases in between. There are 14 residues in the CDR3. CDR1 is MNHNY and CDR2 is SVGAGI in the germline V gene (reference sequence). CDR3 bases: TGTGCCAGCAGTTACTGGGACATACCTTATGGCTACACCTTC. Amino acids: CASSYWDIPYGYTF.

This clonotype was seen ten or more times. This sequence joins TRBV20-1 and TRBJ1-5; D gene ambiguous. The germline V gene has CDR1 DFQATT and CDR2 SNEGSKA (reference sequence). CDR3 length: 12 amino acids. V lost 2 bases to trimming and J lost 1 base, with 3 bases between them. The CDR3 bases are TGCAGTGCTAGATACAGCAATCAGCCCCAGCATTTT. Its translation: CSARYSNQPQHF.

V and J are TRBV7-9 and TRBJ1-2; D possibly corresponds to TRBD1 (6 bases). Germline CDR1 reads SEHNR; CDR2 reads FQNEAQ (reference sequence). The CDR3 covers 14 residues. The germline V and J ends were trimmed by 3 bases and 3 bases, with 11 bases remaining between them. Here the CDR3 DNA reads TGTGCCAGCAGCTTCAACAGGGAGGACTATGGCTACACCTTC. Amino acids: CASSFNREDYGYTF.

Regarding this clonotype: A junction boundary mismatches the germline segment, possibly from a read error. The J gene is TRBJ1-2, the V gene TRBV5-1; 7 bases line up with TRBD1. CDR3 length equals 20 residues. Looked up from germline, CDR1 is SGHRS and CDR2 is YFSETQ. As DNA, the CDR3 is TGCGCAAGCAGCTTGGGCCCAGGACAGTCCGCCCCAGGGGGTAACTATGGCTACACCTTC. Encoded protein: CASSLGPGQSAPGGNYGYTF. Filled out from reference TRBV5-1 and TRBJ1-2, the complete variable domain reads KAGVTQTPRYLIKTRGQQVTLSCSPISGHRSVSWYQQTPGQGLQFLFEYFSETQRNKGNFPGRFSGRQFSNSRSEMNVSTLELGDSALYLCASSLGPGQSAPGGNYGYTFGSGTRLTVV.

The genes are TRBV5-1 and TRBJ1-2; D call uncertain. CDR1 is SGHRS and CDR2 is YFSETQ in the germline V gene. With 0 bases removed from V and 3 bases from J, the gap between germline ends came to 15 bases. This CDR3 is built from 16 residues. CDR3 sequence: CASSLEGPPLDYGYTF. In nucleotides, the CDR3 is TGCGCCAGCAGCTTGGAGGGCCCTCCCCTAGACTATGGCTACACCTTC.

In this sample, this clonotype turned up a few times. V is TRBV29-1 and J is TRBJ2-7; D may match TRBD1 or TRBD2 (5 bases each). Germline V gives CDR1 SQVTM, CDR2 ANQGSEA. Trimming left V 3 bases short and J 10 bases short, with 19 bases between. The CDR3 loop spans 13 amino acids. CDR3 coding DNA: TGCAGCGTTGAGTGGAAAGGGGACCCCTACCAGTACGTC. Protein product: CSVEWKGDPYQYV.

The chain uses TRBV29-1 and TRBJ2-5; 7 bases are a match to TRBD2. Trimming at V came to 7 bases and at J to 2 bases, leaving 7 bases not matched to a gene. This CDR3 has 13 residues. CDR1 and CDR2 (germline): SQVTM, ANQGSEA. CDR3 bases: TGCAGCGCAGGGAGGGCCAGGCAAGAGACCCAGTACTTC. Protein: CSAGRARQETQYF.

The CDR3 protein is CASSEESANTEAFF. In DNA form, the CDR3 reads TGCGCCAGCAGTGAGGAATCAGCGAACACTGAAGCTTTCTTT. The chain links TRBV10-2 to TRBJ1-1; D gene ambiguous. Germline V gene data show CDR1 as WSHSY and CDR2 as SAAADI. This CDR3 has 14 residues. Trimming took off 2 bases at V and 1 base at J, with 8 bases between the two ends.

This chain connects TRBV4-3 to TRBJ2-7; 8 bases agree with TRBD1. The V segment lost 0 bases and the J segment 5 bases; nucleotides outside the gene matches: 6. The CDR3 length is 15 residues. Germline CDR1 reads LGHNA; CDR2 reads YSLEER. For the CDR3, the DNA is TGCGCCAGCAGCCAAGATGGACAGGGATGGAACGAGCAGTACTTC. This encodes CASSQDGQGWNEQYF.

The chain is built from TRBV28 and TRBJ2-7; D uncertain. Germline V gene sequence: CDR1 MDHEN, CDR2 SYDVKM. With 5 bases removed from V and 1 base from J, the gap between germline ends came to 12 bases. There are 14 residues in the CDR3. The CDR3: CASSKPIGSYEQYV. In DNA form, the CDR3 reads TGTGCCAGCAGTAAGCCCATTGGGTCCTACGAGCAGTACGTC.

This clonotype was detected ten times or more. The rearrangement joins TRBV5-5 to TRBJ1-1; D is unclear. Germline loops: CDR1 SGHKS, CDR2 YYEKEE (reference sequence). Trimming removed 4 bases from V and 2 bases from J, with 15 bases in between. This CDR3 is 15 amino acids long. In nucleotides, the CDR3 is TGTGCCAGCAGCCTGGGCTGGGTCCAAAACACTGAAGCTTTCTTT. Its protein is CASSLGWVQNTEAFF.

In its sample, this clonotype was seen a few times. In DNA form, the CDR3 reads TGTGCCAGCAGCCCAAACAGGGGTTCAGGGGCAGATACGCAGTATTTT. Its protein is CASSPNRGSGADTQYF. This sequence joins TRBV7-8 and TRBJ2-3; 7 bases match TRBD1. V lost 5 bases to trimming and J lost 4 bases; unmatched junction nucleotides: 12. Germline lookup yields CDR1 SGHVS and CDR2 FQNEAQ. The CDR3 runs 16 residues.

This clonotype was counted between two and nine times. Here the CDR3 reads CASSQVIGGAGTDTQYF. Written as DNA, the CDR3 is TGCGCCAGCAGCCAAGTCATCGGGGGGGCCGGCACAGATACGCAGTATTTT. The chain has TRBV4-1 and TRBJ2-3; 8 nucleotides line up with TRBD2. Germline CDR1 reads MGHRA; CDR2 reads YSYEKL. Losses at the gene ends were 1 base for V and 1 base for J; bases not matched to a gene: 7. CDR3 length: 17 residues.

This clonotype has just a few counts. The V gene is TRBV6-2 or TRBV6-3, the J gene TRBJ2-2; 8 bases match TRBD2. In germline, CDR1 is MNHEY, CDR2 SVGEGT. The CDR3 totals 16 residues. Unmatched junction bases numbered 6, after V lost 2 bases and J lost 4 bases. This chain's CDR3 is CASSYAGLVGTGELFF. The CDR3 nucleotides are TGTGCCAGCAGTTACGCGGGACTAGTTGGCACCGGGGAGCTGTTTTTT.

V gene TRBV18 combines with J gene TRBJ2-7, with D possibly TRBD2 on 5 matching bases. Between the trimmed V and J ends, which lost 2 bases and 3 bases, there was a span of 8 bases. The CDR3 spans 13 residues. Germline assignment: CDR1 KGHSH and CDR2 LQKENI. This CDR3 reads CASSPAADYEQYV. The CDR3 region has the DNA TGTGCCAGCTCACCAGCAGCGGACTACGAGCAGTACGTC.

This clonotype was found a few times. The chain carries TRBV20-1 and TRBJ1-2; D is perhaps TRBD1 (6 bases). This CDR3 comprises 12 residues. Per the germline V gene, CDR1 is DFQATT and CDR2 is SNEGSKA (reference sequence). V was pared by 3 bases and J by 3 bases, with 8 bases between. The CDR3 here is CSASRQDYGYTF. For the CDR3, the DNA is TGCAGTGCTAGTAGACAGGACTATGGCTACACCTTC.